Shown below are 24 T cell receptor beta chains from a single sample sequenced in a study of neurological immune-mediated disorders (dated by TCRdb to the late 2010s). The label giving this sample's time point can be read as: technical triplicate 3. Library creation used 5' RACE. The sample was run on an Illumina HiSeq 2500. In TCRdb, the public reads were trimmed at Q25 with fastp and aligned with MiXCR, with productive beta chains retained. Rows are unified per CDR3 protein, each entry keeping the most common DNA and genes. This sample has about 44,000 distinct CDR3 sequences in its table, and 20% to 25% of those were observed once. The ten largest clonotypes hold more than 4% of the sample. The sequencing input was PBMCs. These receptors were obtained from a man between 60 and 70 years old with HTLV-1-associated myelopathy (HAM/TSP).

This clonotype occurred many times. CDR3 nucleotide sequence: TGTGCCAGCAGCTTATTGGGTCGAGAGGAGAGGGGCTACACCTTC. Translation: CASSLLGREERGYTF. This rearrangement joins TRBV7-9 to TRBJ1-2; D gene ambiguous. The CDR3 totals 15 residues. Trimming left V 2 bases short and J 8 bases short, with 18 bases between. From germline, CDR1 is SEHNR and CDR2 FQNEAQ (reference sequence). Together with reference TRBV7-9 and TRBJ1-2, the CDR3 gives the full variable domain: DTGVSQNPRHKITKRGQNVTFRCDPISEHNRLYWYRQTLGQGPEFLTYFQNEAQLEKSRLLSDRFSAERPKGSFSTLEIQRTEQGDSAMYLCASSLLGREERGYTFGSGTRLTVV.

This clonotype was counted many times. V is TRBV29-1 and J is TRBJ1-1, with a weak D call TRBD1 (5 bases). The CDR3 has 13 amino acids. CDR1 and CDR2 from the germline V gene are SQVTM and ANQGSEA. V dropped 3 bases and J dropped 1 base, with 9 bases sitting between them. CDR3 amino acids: CSVESGRNTEAFF. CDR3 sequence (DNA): TGCAGCGTTGAGTCAGGGAGGAACACTGAAGCTTTCTTT.

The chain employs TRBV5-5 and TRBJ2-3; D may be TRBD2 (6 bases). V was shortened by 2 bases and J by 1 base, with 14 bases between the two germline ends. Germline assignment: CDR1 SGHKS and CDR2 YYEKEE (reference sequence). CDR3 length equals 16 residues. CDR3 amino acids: CASSFRGREGTDTQYF. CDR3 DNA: TGTGCCAGCAGCTTTAGAGGCAGGGAGGGCACAGATACGCAGTATTTT. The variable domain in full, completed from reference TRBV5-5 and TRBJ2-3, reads DAGVTQSPTHLIKTRGQQVTLRCSPISGHKSVSWYQQVLGQGPQFIFQYYEKEERGRGNFPDRFSARQFPNYSSELNVNALLLGDSALYLCASSFRGREGTDTQYFGPGTRLTVL.

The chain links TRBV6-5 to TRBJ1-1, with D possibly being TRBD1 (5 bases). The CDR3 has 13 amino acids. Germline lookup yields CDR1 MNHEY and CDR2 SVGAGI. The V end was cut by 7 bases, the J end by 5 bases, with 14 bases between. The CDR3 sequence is CASTLDGGTEAFF. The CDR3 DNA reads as TGTGCCAGCACCCTGGACGGGGGGACTGAAGCTTTCTTT.

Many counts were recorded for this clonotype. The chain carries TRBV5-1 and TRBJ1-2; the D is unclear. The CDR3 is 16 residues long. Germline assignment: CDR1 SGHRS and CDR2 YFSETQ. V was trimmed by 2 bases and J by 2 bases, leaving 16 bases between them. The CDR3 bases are TGCGCCAGCAGCTTCAAGACACTCACGGGGAACTATGGCTACACCTTC. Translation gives CASSFKTLTGNYGYTF.

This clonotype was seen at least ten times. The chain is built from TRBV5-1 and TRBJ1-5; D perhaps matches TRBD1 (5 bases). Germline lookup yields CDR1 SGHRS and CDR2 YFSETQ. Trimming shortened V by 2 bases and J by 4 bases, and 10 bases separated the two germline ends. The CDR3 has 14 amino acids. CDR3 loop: CASSFLPGNQPQHF. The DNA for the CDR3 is TGCGCCAGCAGCTTCTTACCAGGGAATCAGCCCCAGCATTTT.

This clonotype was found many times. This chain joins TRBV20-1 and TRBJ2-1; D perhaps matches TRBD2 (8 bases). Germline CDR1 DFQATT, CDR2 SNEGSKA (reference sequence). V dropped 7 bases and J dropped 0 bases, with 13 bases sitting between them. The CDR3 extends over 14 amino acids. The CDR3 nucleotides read TGCAGTGTACAGGGGACTAGCTCCTACAATGAGCAGTTCTTC. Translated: CSVQGTSSYNEQFF.

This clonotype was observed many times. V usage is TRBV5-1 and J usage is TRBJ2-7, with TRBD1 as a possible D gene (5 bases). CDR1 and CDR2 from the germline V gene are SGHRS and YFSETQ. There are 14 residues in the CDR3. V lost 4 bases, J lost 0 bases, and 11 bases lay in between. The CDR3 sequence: CASSPQGSSYEQYF. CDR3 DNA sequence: TGCGCCAGCAGCCCCCAGGGTAGCTCCTACGAGCAGTACTTC.

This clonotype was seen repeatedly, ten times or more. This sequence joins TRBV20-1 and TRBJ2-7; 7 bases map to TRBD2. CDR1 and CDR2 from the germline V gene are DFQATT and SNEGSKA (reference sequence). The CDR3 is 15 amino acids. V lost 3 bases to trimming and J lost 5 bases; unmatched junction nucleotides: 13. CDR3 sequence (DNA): TGCAGTGCTAGCCGCGGAGGAGCGGGATCGGACGAGCAGTACTTC. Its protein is CSASRGGAGSDEQYF.

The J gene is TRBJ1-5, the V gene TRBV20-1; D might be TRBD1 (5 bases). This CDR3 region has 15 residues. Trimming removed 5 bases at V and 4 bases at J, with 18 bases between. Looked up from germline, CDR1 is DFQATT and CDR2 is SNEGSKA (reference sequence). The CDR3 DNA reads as TGCAGTGCTGCACTACCCCAGGGTCCAAATCAGCCCCAGCATTTT. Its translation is CSAALPQGPNQPQHF.

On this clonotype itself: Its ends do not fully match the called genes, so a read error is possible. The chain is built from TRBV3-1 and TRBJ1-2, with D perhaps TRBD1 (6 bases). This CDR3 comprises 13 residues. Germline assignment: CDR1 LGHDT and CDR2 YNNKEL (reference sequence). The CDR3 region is CAISQSGGHGYTF. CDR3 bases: TGTGCCATCAGCCAATCCGGGGGGCATGGCTACACCTTC.

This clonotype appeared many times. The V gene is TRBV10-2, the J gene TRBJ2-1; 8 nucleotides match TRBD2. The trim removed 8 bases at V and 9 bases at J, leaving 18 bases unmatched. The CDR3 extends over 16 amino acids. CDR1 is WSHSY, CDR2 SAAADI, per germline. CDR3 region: CASSDPLTSGRGEQFF. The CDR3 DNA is TGCGCCAGCTCCGATCCCCTTACTAGCGGCAGGGGTGAGCAGTTCTTC.

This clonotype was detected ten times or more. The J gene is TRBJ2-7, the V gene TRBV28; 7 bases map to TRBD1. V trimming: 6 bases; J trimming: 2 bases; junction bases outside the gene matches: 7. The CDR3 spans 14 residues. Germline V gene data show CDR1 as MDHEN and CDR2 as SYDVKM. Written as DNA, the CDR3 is TGTGCCAGCAGGAGACAGGGCATAACCTACGAGCAGTACTTC. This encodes CASRRQGITYEQYF.

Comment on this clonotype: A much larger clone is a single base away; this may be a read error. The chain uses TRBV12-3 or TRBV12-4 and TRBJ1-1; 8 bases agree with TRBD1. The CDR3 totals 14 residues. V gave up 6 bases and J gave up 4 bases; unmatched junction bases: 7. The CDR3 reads CASSQQGGVTEAFF. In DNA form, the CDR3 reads TGTGCCAGCAGCCAACAGGGGGGAGTCACTGAAGCTTTCTTT.

Written as DNA, the CDR3 is TGTGCCAGTAGTATCCCCGGGACAGGGAAAGGCTACACCTTC. It specifies CASSIPGTGKGYTF. The chain recombines TRBV19 with TRBJ1-2, with 9 bases aligning to TRBD1. The germline V gene has CDR1 LNHDA and CDR2 SQIVND (reference sequence). J lost 8 bases, V lost 3 bases, and 7 bases had no gene match. The CDR3 covers 14 residues.

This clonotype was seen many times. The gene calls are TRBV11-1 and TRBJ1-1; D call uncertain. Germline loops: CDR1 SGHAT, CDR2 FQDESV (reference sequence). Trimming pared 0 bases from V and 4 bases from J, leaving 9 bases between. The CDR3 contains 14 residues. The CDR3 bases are TGTGCCAGCAGCTTAGCTGGGGTCGGCACTGAAGCTTTCTTT. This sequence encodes CASSLAGVGTEAFF.

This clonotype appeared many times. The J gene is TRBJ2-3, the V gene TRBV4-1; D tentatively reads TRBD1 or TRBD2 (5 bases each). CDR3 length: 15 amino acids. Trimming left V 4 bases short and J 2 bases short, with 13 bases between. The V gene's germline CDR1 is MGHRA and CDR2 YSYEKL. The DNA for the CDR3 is TGCGCCAGCAGCCCCGAGGGGCGGGCCACAGATACGCAGTATTTT. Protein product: CASSPEGRATDTQYF.

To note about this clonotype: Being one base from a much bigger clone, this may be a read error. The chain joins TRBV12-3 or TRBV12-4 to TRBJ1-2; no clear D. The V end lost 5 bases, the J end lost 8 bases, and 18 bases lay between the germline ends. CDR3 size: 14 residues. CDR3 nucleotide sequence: TGTGCCAGCAGTAGACAAGGCCCCTATGGAGGCTACACCTTC. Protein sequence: CASSRQGPYGGYTF.

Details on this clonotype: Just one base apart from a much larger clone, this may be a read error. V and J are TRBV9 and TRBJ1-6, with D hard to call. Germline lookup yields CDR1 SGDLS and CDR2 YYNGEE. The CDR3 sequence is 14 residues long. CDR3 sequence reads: CARSSEGLNSPLHF. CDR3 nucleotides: TGTGCCCGCAGCTCTGAGGGCCTTAATTCACCCCTCCACTTT.

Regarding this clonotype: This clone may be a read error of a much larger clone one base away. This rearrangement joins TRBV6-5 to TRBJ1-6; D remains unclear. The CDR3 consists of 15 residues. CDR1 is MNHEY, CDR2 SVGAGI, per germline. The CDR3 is CASSASRAGNSPIHF. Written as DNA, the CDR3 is TGTGCCAGCAGTGCGTCTAGGGCCGGTAATTCACCCATCCACTTT.

The chain's CDR3 is CASSPLDATNEKLFF. The CDR3 bases are TGCGCCAGCAGCCCACTGGATGCAACTAATGAAAAACTGTTTTTT. This chain connects TRBV5-1 to TRBJ1-4; unclear D gene. Germline lookup yields CDR1 SGHRS and CDR2 YFSETQ. The V and J ends lost 4 bases and 0 bases respectively, with 10 bases between them. CDR3 size: 15 residues.

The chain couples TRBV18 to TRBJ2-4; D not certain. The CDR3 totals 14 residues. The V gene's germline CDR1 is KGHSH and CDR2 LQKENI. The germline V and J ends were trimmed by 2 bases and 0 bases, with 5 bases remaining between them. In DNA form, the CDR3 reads TGTGCCAGCTCACCATCGGGAGCCAAAAACATTCAGTACTTC. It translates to CASSPSGAKNIQYF.

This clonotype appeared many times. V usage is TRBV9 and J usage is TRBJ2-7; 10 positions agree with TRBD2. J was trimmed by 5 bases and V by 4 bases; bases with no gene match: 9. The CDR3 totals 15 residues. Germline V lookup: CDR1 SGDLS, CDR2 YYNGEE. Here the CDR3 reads CASSTRLAGIHEQYF. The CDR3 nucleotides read TGTGCCAGCAGCACGCGACTAGCGGGTATCCACGAGCAGTACTTC. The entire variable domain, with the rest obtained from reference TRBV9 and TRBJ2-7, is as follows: DSGVTQTPKHLITATGQRVTLRCSPRSGDLSVYWYQQSLDQGLQFLIQYYNGEERAKGNILERFSAQQFPDLHSELNLSSLELGDSALYFCASSTRLAGIHEQYFGPGTRLTVT.

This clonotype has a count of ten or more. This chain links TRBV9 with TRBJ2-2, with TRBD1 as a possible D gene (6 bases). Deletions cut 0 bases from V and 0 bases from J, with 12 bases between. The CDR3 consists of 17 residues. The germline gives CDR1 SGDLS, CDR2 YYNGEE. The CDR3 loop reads CASSVDSGATNTGELFF. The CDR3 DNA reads TGTGCCAGCAGCGTAGATTCAGGGGCTACGAACACCGGGGAGCTGTTTTTT. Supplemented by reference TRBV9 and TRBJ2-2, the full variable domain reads DSGVTQTPKHLITATGQRVTLRCSPRSGDLSVYWYQQSLDQGLQFLIQYYNGEERAKGNILERFSAQQFPDLHSELNLSSLELGDSALYFCASSVDSGATNTGELFFGEGSRLTVL.